One TCR beta chain is described in this entry. The antigen is not known. 13 Jbeta primers and 60 Vbeta primers were used for the PCR. Original processing notes: In a later analysis, the count reached 75 million to 90 million unique TCR beta chains, with 9 million to 11 million shared. Assay: immunoSEQ multiplex PCR; the TCRdb copy retains only in-frame clones and omits some. That table furnishes V, J and clone size, whereas the DNA furnished D and trimming. The sample shows roughly 120,000 clones, around 80% of them seen only once. The data were taken from a study of cytomegalovirus exposure and HLA in healthy donors. For the study at large: Most donors, 70% to 85% of roughly 400 genotyped, fell in the Caucasian-associated ancestry cluster.

Germline lookup yields CDR1 MGHRA and CDR2 YSYEKL. J lost 2 bases, V lost 2 bases, and 12 bases had no gene match. The CDR3 totals 19 residues. General study findings and limits: There were around 160 TCR beta chains listed as cytomegalovirus-associated.

This TCR was sampled from a man in his late teens or twenties in good health and CMV-seronegative. The V gene is TRBV4-1, the J gene TRBJ1-5, with 10 bases identical to TRBD1. The sequenced sample consisted of PBMCs. CDR3 nucleotide sequence: TGCGCCAGCAGCCAAAAAAAAAGTGGGACAGGGGTTGGCAATCAGCCCCAGCATTTT. It is translated as CASSQKKSGTGVGNQPQHF.